This TCR beta chain is from a study of T cell responses to AZD1222 COVID-19 vaccine. V was cut by 2 bases and J by 7 bases, with 12 bases left in between. The CDR3 consists of 14 residues. Germline values: CDR1 MNHEY, CDR2 SVGAGI. This table comes from immunoSEQ multiplex PCR, and its TCRdb copy is limited to in-frame clones, with some not included. Altogether 150,000 or so clones are present, 85% to 90% being singletons, with the ten largest covering 4% to 4.5%. V is TRBV6-5 and J is TRBJ1-5; possible D gene TRBD1, 5 bases. This clonotype was obtained from an adult who received the MenACWY meningococcal vaccine as a control. The sample in question was peripheral blood, obtained 28 days after the second dose of the MenACWY control vaccine. Written as DNA, the CDR3 is TGTGCCAGCAGTTACGGGGCAGGGAGGCAGCCCCAGCATTTT. Translating gives CASSYGAGRQPQHF.